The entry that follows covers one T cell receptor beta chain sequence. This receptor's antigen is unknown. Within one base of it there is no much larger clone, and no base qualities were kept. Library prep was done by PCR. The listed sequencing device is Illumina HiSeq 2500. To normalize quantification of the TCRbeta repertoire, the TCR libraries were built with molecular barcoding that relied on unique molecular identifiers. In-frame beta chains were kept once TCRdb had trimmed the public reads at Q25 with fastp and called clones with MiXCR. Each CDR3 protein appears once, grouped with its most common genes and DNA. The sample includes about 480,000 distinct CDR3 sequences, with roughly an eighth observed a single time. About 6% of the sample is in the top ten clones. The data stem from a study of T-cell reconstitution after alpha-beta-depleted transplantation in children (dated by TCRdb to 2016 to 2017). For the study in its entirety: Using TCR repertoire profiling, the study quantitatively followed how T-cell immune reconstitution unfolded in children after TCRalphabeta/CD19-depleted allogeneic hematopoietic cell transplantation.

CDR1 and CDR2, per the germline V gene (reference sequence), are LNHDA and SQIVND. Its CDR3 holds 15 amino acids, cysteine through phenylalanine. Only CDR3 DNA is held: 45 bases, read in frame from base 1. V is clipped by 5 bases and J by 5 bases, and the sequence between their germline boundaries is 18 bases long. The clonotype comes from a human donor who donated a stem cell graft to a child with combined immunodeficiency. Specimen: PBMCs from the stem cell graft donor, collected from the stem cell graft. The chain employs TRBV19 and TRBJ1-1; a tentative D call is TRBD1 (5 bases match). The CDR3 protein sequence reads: CASSPRAGGRTEAFF. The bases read TGTGCCAGTAGTCCCCGGGCCGGGGGAAGGACTGAAGCTTTCTTT.